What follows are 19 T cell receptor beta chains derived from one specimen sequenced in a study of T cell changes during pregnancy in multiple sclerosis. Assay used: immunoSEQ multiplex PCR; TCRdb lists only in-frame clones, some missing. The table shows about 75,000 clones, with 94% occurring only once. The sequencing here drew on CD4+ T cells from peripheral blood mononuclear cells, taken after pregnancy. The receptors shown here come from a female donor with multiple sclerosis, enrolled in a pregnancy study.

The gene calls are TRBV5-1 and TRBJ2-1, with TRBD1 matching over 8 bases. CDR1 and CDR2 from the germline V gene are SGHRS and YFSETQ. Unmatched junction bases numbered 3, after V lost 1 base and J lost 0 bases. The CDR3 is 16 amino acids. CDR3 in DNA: TGCGCCAGCAGCTTGACCGACAGGGGCTCCTACAATGAGCAGTTCTTC. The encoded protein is CASSLTDRGSYNEQFF.

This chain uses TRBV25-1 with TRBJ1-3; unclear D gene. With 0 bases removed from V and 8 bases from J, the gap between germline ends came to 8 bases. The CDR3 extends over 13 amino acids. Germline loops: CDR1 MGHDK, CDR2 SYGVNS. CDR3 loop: CASSEYGRDTIYF. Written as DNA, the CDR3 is TGTGCCAGCAGTGAATATGGGCGGGACACCATATATTTT. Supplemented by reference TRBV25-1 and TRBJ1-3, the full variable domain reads EADIYQTPRYLVIGTGKKITLECSQTMGHDKMYWYQQDPGMELHLIHYSYGVNSTEKGDLSSESTVSRIRTEHFPLTLESARPSHTSQYLCASSEYGRDTIYFGEGSWLTVV.

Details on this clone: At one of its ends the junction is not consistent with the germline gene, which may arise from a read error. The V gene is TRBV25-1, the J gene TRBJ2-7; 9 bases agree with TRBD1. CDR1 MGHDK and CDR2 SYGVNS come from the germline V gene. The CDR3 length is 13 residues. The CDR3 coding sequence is TGTGCCAGCAGTGCACTCTACGGGACAGGGCAGGTCTTC. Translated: CASSALYGTGQVF.

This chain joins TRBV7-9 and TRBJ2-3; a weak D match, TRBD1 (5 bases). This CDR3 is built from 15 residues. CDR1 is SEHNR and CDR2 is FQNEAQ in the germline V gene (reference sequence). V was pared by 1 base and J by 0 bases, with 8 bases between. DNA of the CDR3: TGTGCCAGCAGCTTAGAGGGGCTTAGCACAGATACGCAGTATTTT. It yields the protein CASSLEGLSTDTQYF.

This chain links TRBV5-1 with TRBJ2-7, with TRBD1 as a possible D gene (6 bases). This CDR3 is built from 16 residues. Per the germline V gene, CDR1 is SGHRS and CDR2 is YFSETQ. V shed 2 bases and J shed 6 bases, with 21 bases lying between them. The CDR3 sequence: CASSFQGRGTTPEQYF. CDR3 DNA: TGCGCCAGCAGCTTTCAGGGAAGGGGGACCACTCCCGAGCAGTACTTC.

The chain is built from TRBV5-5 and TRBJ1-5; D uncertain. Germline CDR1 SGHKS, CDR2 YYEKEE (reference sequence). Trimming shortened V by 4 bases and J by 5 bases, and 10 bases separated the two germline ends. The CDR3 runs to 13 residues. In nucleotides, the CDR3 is TGTGCCAGCAGCCGGGAGGGCCATCAGCCCCAGCATTTT. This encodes CASSREGHQPQHF.

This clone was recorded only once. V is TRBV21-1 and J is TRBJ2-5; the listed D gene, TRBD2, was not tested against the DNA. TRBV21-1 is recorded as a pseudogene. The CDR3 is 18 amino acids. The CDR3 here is CASSGIDPEDRYQETQYF. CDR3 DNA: TGTGCCAGCAGTGGGATAGATCCGGAGGATAGGTACCAAGAGACCCAGTACTTC.

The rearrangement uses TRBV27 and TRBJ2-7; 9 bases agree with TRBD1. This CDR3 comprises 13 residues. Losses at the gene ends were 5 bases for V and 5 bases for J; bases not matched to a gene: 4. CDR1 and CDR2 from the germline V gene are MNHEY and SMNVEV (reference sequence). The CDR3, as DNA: TGTGCCAGCAGTCGAACAGGGGGCCACGAGCAGTACTTC. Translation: CASSRTGGHEQYF.

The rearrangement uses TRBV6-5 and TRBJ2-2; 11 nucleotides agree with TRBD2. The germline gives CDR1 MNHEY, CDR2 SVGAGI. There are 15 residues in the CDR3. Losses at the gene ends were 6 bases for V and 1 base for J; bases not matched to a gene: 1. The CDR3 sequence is CASRGTSGNTGELFF. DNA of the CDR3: TGTGCCAGCAGGGGGACTAGCGGGAACACCGGGGAGCTGTTTTTT.

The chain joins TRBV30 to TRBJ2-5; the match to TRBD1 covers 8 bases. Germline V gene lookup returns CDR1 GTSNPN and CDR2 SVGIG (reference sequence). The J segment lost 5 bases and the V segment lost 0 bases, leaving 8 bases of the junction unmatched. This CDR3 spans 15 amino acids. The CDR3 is CAWSVGTGLRETQYF. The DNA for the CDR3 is TGTGCCTGGAGTGTCGGGACAGGTCTGAGGGAGACCCAGTACTTC.

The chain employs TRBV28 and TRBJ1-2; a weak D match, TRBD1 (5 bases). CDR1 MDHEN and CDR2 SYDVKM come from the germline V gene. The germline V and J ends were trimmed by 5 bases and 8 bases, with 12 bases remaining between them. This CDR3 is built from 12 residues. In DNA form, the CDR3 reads TGTGCCAGCAGTGGGGGGATCTCAGGCTACACCTTC. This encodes CASSGGISGYTF.

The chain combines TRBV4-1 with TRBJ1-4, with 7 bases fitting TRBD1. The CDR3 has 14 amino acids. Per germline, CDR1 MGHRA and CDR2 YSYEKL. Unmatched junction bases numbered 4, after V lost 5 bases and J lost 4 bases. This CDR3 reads CASSLQGINEKLFF. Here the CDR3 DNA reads TGCGCCAGCAGCTTACAGGGGATTAATGAAAAACTGTTTTTT.

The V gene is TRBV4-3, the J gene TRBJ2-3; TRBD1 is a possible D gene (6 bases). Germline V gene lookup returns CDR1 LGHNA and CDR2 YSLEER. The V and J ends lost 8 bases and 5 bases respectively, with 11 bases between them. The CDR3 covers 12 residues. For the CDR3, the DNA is TGCGCCAGCTCCCGAGGGGGAGATACGCAGTATTTT. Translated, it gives CASSRGGDTQYF.

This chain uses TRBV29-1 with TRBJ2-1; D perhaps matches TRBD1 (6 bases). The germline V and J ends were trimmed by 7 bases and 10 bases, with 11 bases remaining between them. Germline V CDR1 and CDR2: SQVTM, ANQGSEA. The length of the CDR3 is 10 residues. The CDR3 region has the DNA TGCAGCGCCCGACAGGCCGAGCAGTTCTTC. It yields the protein CSARQAEQFF.

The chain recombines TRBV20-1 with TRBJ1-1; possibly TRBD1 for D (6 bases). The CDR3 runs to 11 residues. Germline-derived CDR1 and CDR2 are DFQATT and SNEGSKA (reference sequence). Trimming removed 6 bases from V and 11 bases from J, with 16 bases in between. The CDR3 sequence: CSATGTARAFF. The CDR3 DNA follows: TGCAGTGCCACAGGGACCGCCAGGGCTTTCTTT.

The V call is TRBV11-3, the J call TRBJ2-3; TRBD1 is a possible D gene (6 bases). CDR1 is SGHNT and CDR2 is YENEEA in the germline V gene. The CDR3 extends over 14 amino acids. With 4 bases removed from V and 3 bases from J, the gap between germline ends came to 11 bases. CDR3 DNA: TGTGCCAGCAGCTCCATGGGGGCAACAGATACGCAGTATTTT. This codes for CASSSMGATDTQYF.

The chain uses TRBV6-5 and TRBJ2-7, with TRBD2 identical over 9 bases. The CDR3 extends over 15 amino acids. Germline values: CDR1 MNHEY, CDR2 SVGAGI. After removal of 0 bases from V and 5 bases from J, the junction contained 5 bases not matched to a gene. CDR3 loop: CASSYSGGRANEQYF. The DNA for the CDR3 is TGTGCCAGCAGTTACTCTGGCGGGAGGGCCAACGAGCAGTACTTC.

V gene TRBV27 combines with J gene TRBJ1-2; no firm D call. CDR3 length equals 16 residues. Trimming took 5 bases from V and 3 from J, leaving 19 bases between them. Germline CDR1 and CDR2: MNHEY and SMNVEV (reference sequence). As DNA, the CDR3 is TGTGCCAGCAGTCCGTTGAGGAGTCTCGTTTACTATGGCTACACCTTC. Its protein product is CASSPLRSLVYYGYTF.

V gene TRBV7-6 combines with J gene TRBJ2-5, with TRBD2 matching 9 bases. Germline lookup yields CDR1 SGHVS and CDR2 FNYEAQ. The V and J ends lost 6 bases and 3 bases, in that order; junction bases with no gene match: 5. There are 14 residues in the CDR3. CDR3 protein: CASSVTSGKETQYF. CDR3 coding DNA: TGTGCCAGCAGTGTGACTAGCGGTAAAGAGACCCAGTACTTC.